A single count supports the clone carrying this TCR beta chain. This entry belongs to a study of blood T cell repertoires in COVID-19. CDR1 MNHEY and CDR2 SVGEGT come from the germline V gene. V gave up 5 bases and J gave up 4 bases; unmatched junction bases: 8. CDR3 length: 14 amino acids. Measured with immunoSEQ multiplex PCR; TCRdb has only the in-frame clones, and not every one. This table has 80,000 or so clones, over 65% appearing once. This receptor was identified in a man aged 45-65 years with active or convalescent COVID-19. The gene calls are TRBV6-2 or TRBV6-3 and TRBJ2-7, with 7 bases matching TRBD2. The source material was peripheral blood. CDR3 amino acids: CASSVPGLWYEQYF. CDR3 DNA: TGTGCCAGCAGTGTCCCGGGACTATGGTACGAGCAGTACTTC.